This T cell receptor (beta chain) was retrieved from a study of blood T cell repertoires in COVID-19. In the authors' workflow: From reference gene primer amplification, estimates of nucleated cell counts were derived. Here immunoSEQ multiplex PCR was the method, and the copy in TCRdb shows in-frame clones only, minus some. V and J calls and clone size are copied from that table; D and trimming were computed from the DNA. The sample includes under 300,000 clones, 70% to 90% of them seen just once. Clinical history reported by participants formed the basis on which cohorts were assigned. Germline-derived CDR1 and CDR2 are SGHVS and FQNEAQ. V trimming: 5 bases; J trimming: 6 bases; junction bases outside the gene matches: 7. CDR3 size: 14 residues.

The chain employs TRBV7-8 and TRBJ2-1, with TRBD2 matching 7 bases. Input material: PBMCs or T cells enriched from blood (not recorded which). The receptor was isolated from a woman between 35 and 50 years old with acute COVID-19. The CDR3 nucleotides are TGTGCCAGCAGCACGGGGCCGGGGGGCAATGAGCAGTTCTTC. Its translation is CASSTGPGGNEQFF.